The 26 T cell receptor beta chains in this list originate from one sample, sequenced in a study of blood T cell repertoires in COVID-19. The assay was immunoSEQ multiplex PCR, and TCRdb's table has in-frame clones only and misses some. The sample has 95,000 to 150,000 clones, about 84% seen once. The sequencing sample was made of peripheral blood. These TCRs come from a human donor in a cohort sampled during active COVID-19.

This chain uses TRBV5-1 with TRBJ1-2; weak D call: TRBD1 (5 bases). CDR3 length: 18 amino acids. V was cut by 2 bases and J by 3 bases, with 23 bases left in between. The germline V gene encodes CDR1 SGHRS and CDR2 YFSETQ. This chain's CDR3 is CASSLPKRDRPRDYGYTF. CDR3 bases: TGCGCCAGCAGCTTACCCAAACGTGACAGACCACGGGACTATGGCTACACCTTC. Filled out from reference TRBV5-1 and TRBJ1-2, the complete variable domain reads KAGVTQTPRYLIKTRGQQVTLSCSPISGHRSVSWYQQTPGQGLQFLFEYFSETQRNKGNFPGRFSGRQFSNSRSEMNVSTLELGDSALYLCASSLPKRDRPRDYGYTFGSGTRLTVV.

The V call is TRBV7-2, the J call TRBJ2-7; D is unresolved. Germline V gene data show CDR1 as SGHTA and CDR2 as FQGNSA. V lost 1 base, J lost 2 bases, and 12 bases lay in between. The CDR3 extends over 15 amino acids. CDR3 in amino acids: CASSLGGATAYEQYF. The CDR3 nucleotides are TGTGCCAGCAGCTTAGGAGGCGCTACCGCCTACGAGCAGTACTTC.

This clone occurred once. For the CDR3, the DNA is TGTGCCAGCTCACCACCGTCGGCTAGCGGGAGGGTACGAACCGGGGAGCTGTTTTTT. Amino acid sequence: CASSPPSASGRVRTGELFF. J is TRBJ2-2 and V is TRBV18; the match to TRBD2 covers 12 bases. CDR1 and CDR2 from the germline V gene are KGHSH and LQKENI. This CDR3 region has 19 residues. Trimming cost V 0 bases and J 5 bases; bases outside gene matches: 10.

The chain employs TRBV19 and TRBJ2-1; maybe TRBD1 (6 bases). V gave up 4 bases and J gave up 0 bases, with 13 bases separating them. CDR1 is LNHDA, CDR2 SQIVND, per germline (reference sequence). The CDR3 is 16 amino acids. CDR3 DNA: TGTGCCAGTAGTACTACCGGGACAAACTCCTACAATGAGCAGTTCTTC. Translation gives CASSTTGTNSYNEQFF. The full variable domain, its missing parts supplied by reference TRBV19 and TRBJ2-1, is DGGITQSPKYLFRKEGQNVTLSCEQNLNHDAMYWYRQDPGQGLRLIYYSQIVNDFQKGDIAEGYSVSREKKESFPLTVTSAQKNPTAFYLCASSTTGTNSYNEQFFGPGTRLTVL.

V gene TRBV5-4 combines with J gene TRBJ2-1, with 9 positions matching TRBD2. V gave up 0 bases and J gave up 3 bases; unmatched junction bases: 4. Per germline, CDR1 SGHNT and CDR2 YYREEE (reference sequence). The CDR3 is made up of 16 amino acids. The CDR3 spells CASSLAAGGNYNEQFF. The CDR3 nucleotides read TGTGCCAGCAGCTTGGCTGCGGGGGGGAACTACAATGAGCAGTTCTTC. The complete variable domain, with remaining parts taken from reference TRBV5-4 and TRBJ2-1, reads ETGVTQSPTHLIKTRGQQVTLRCSSQSGHNTVSWYQQALGQGPQFIFQYYREEENGRGNFPPRFSGLQFPNYSSELNVNALELDDSALYLCASSLAAGGNYNEQFFGPGTRLTVL.

V gene TRBV28 combines with J gene TRBJ1-5, with 7 bases identical to TRBD1. This CDR3 comprises 15 residues. Germline CDR1 and CDR2: MDHEN and SYDVKM. J lost 0 bases, V lost 3 bases, and 2 bases had no gene match. This chain's CDR3 is CASSLAGGSNQPQHF. The CDR3 DNA sequence: TGTGCCAGCAGTTTGGCAGGGGGTAGCAATCAGCCCCAGCATTTT.

This clone showed up just a few times. The CDR3 sequence: CASSPGLGNYEQYF. CDR3 bases: TGTGCCAGCAGCCCCGGACTAGGAAACTACGAGCAGTACTTC. This chain joins TRBV7-6 and TRBJ2-7; 7 bases are shared with TRBD2. Unmatched junction bases numbered 7, after V lost 5 bases and J lost 3 bases. Germline V CDR1 and CDR2: SGHVS, FNYEAQ. This CDR3 contains 14 residues. Supplemented by reference TRBV7-6 and TRBJ2-7, the full variable domain reads GAGVSQSPRYKVTKRGQDVALRCDPISGHVSLYWYRQALGQGPEFLTYFNYEAQQDKSGLPNDRFSAERPEGSISTLTIQRTEQRDSAMYRCASSPGLGNYEQYFGPGTRLTVT.

The rearrangement uses TRBV5-4 and TRBJ2-5; no reliable D call. V lost 0 bases, J lost 2 bases, and 5 bases lay in between. The CDR3 loop spans 13 amino acids. Germline CDR1 is SGHNT and CDR2 is YYREEE (reference sequence). CDR3 sequence (DNA): TGTGCCAGCAGCTTGGGGCAGCAAGAGACCCAGTACTTC. Protein: CASSLGQQETQYF. Full variable domain (missing parts from reference TRBV5-4 and TRBJ2-5): ETGVTQSPTHLIKTRGQQVTLRCSSQSGHNTVSWYQQALGQGPQFIFQYYREEENGRGNFPPRFSGLQFPNYSSELNVNALELDDSALYLCASSLGQQETQYFGPGTRLLVL.

The chain carries TRBV27 and TRBJ2-1, with D perhaps TRBD2 (6 bases). The CDR3 loop spans 13 amino acids. The germline CDR1 and CDR2 sequences are MNHEY and SMNVEV (reference sequence). V was trimmed by 4 bases and J by 11 bases, leaving 15 bases between them. CDR3 region: CASSSTNGGKQFF. The CDR3 coding sequence is TGTGCCAGCAGTTCAACCAATGGGGGGAAGCAGTTCTTC.

The table lists this clone with a count of one. The CDR3, as DNA: TGTGCCAGTAGTAGACGGACAGAGACCATGGTCTATGGCTACACCTTC. This gives the protein CASSRRTETMVYGYTF. This chain joins TRBV19 and TRBJ1-2; weak D call: TRBD1 (6 bases). CDR1 and CDR2 from the germline V gene are LNHDA and SQIVND (reference sequence). CDR3 length equals 16 residues. V shed 4 bases and J shed 4 bases, with 19 bases lying between them.

This clone was counted between two and nine times. This sequence joins TRBV28 and TRBJ2-3, with TRBD2 matching 7 bases. The CDR3 sequence is 15 residues long. Germline V gene sequence: CDR1 MDHEN, CDR2 SYDVKM. V was clipped by 11 bases and J by 2 bases; unmatched bases: 13. The CDR3 DNA sequence: TGTGCCGCTTCGGGGGGTGGAGGCTCCACAGATACGCAGTATTTT. This encodes CAASGGGGSTDTQYF.

The gene calls are TRBV5-1 and TRBJ1-4; the match to TRBD1 covers 7 bases. There are 14 residues in the CDR3. Germline CDR1 reads SGHRS; CDR2 reads YFSETQ. With 1 base clipped from V and 7 bases from J, the junction kept 4 bases outside the gene matches. CDR3 in amino acids: CASSLTGDGEKLFF. The CDR3 coding sequence is TGCGCCAGCAGCTTGACAGGGGACGGTGAAAAACTGTTTTTT.

The chain links TRBV5-1 to TRBJ2-7; perhaps TRBD1 as D (5 bases). V lost 0 bases and J lost 0, with 16 bases in between. Germline V gene data show CDR1 as SGHRS and CDR2 as YFSETQ. CDR3 length equals 17 residues. The CDR3 bases are TGCGCCAGCAGCTTGGCCATAGGGAACAGGATCTCCTACGAGCAGTACTTC. It codes for CASSLAIGNRISYEQYF.

The genes are TRBV30 and TRBJ2-2, with TRBD2 matching over 7 bases. Germline V gene lookup returns CDR1 GTSNPN and CDR2 SVGIG (reference sequence). CDR3 length: 13 amino acids. The ends lost 4 bases at V and 5 bases at J; junction bases unmatched: 4. In DNA, the CDR3 is TGTGCCTGGATGGGCGGGAGAACCGGGGAGCTGTTTTTT. This sequence encodes CAWMGGRTGELFF. Full variable domain (missing parts from reference TRBV30 and TRBJ2-2): SQTIHQWPATLVQPVGSPLSLECTVEGTSNPNLYWYRQAAGRGLQLLFYSVGIGQISSEVPQNLSASRPQDRQFILSSKKLLLSDSGFYLCAWMGGRTGELFFGEGSRLTVL.

This chain's CDR3 is CASSQGQGSQPQHF. CDR3 in DNA: TGTGCCAGCAGCCAGGGACAGGGGAGCCAGCCCCAGCATTTT. The chain couples TRBV3-1 (or the pseudogene TRBV3-2) to TRBJ1-5, with 10 bases identical to TRBD1. The trim removed 3 bases at V and 7 bases at J, leaving 3 bases unmatched. Germline-derived CDR1 and CDR2 are LGHDT and YNNKEL (reference sequence). The CDR3 contains 14 residues.

The V call is TRBV4-1, the J call TRBJ2-5; possibly TRBD2 for D (5 bases). Germline assignment: CDR1 MGHRA and CDR2 YSYEKL. V lost 1 base and J lost 4, with 16 bases in between. The CDR3 is 16 residues long. The CDR3 spells CASSQGPPGYGETQYF. The CDR3 DNA sequence: TGCGCCAGCAGCCAAGGCCCGCCGGGGTACGGAGAGACCCAGTACTTC.

This chain connects TRBV10-3 to TRBJ2-3; TRBD2 matches at 11 bases. The ends lost 2 bases at V and 5 bases at J; junction bases unmatched: 0. The germline V gene has CDR1 ENHRY and CDR2 SYGVKD. This CDR3 is 14 amino acids long. This CDR3 reads CAISELAGGDTQYF. CDR3 sequence (DNA): TGTGCCATCAGTGAGCTAGCGGGAGGAGATACGCAGTATTTT.

The sample holds a few counts of this clone. The genes are TRBV5-5 and TRBJ1-2; the D gene is possibly TRBD1 (6 bases). V dropped 3 bases and J dropped 4 bases, with 19 bases sitting between them. The CDR3 consists of 16 residues. The germline gives CDR1 SGHKS, CDR2 YYEKEE (reference sequence). CDR3 DNA sequence: TGTGCCAGCAGCTCGAGTAGGACAGAGTTGCTCTATGGCTACACCTTC. Protein sequence: CASSSSRTELLYGYTF. The full variable domain, with the rest looked up from reference TRBV5-5 and TRBJ1-2, is DAGVTQSPTHLIKTRGQQVTLRCSPISGHKSVSWYQQVLGQGPQFIFQYYEKEERGRGNFPDRFSARQFPNYSSELNVNALLLGDSALYLCASSSSRTELLYGYTFGSGTRLTVV.

The chain employs TRBV18 and TRBJ2-1, with 9 bases fitting TRBD2. The CDR3 consists of 15 residues. Germline lookup yields CDR1 KGHSH and CDR2 LQKENI. Trimming took 6 bases from V and 9 from J; bases not matched to a gene: 12. The DNA of the CDR3 is TGTGCCAGCTCGCCAGGGACTAGCCAACGAAGTGAGCAGTTCTTC. Its protein is CASSPGTSQRSEQFF.

CDR3 in amino acids: CASSPVGTGPYEQYF. DNA of the CDR3: TGTGCCAGCAGCCCCGTCGGGACAGGGCCCTACGAGCAGTACTTC. The genes are TRBV11-3 and TRBJ2-7, with 9 bases identical to TRBD1. This CDR3 has 15 amino acids. Per the germline V gene, CDR1 is SGHNT and CDR2 is YENEEA. Germline trimming cut 5 bases from V and 2 bases from J; bases unmatched to any gene: 7.

J is TRBJ1-1 and V is TRBV10-3; 7 nucleotides line up with TRBD1. CDR1 and CDR2 (germline): ENHRY, SYGVKD. The CDR3 spans 13 residues. V shed 7 bases, J shed 1 base, and the junction held 3 bases outside the gene matches. The CDR3 DNA reads TGTGCCATCAAAGGACAGGCGAACACTGAAGCTTTCTTT. Residues: CAIKGQANTEAFF.

The chain combines TRBV10-2 with TRBJ2-7; 12 bases are a match to TRBD2. V dropped 0 bases and J dropped 0; count of bases not matched to a gene: 12. This CDR3 comprises 20 residues. The germline CDR1 and CDR2 sequences are WSHSY and SAAADI. CDR3 amino acids: CASSESWTSGTLRSSYEQYF. CDR3 coding DNA: TGCGCCAGCAGTGAGTCGTGGACTAGCGGGACCCTAAGGAGCTCCTACGAGCAGTACTTC.

The chain carries TRBV7-6 and TRBJ2-5; TRBD2 matches 10 bases. V was pared by 1 base and J by 4 bases, with 9 bases of the junction left unmatched. CDR1 SGHVS and CDR2 FNYEAQ come from the germline V gene. CDR3 length: 17 residues. CDR3 in DNA: TGTGCCAGCAGCTTAGGGGGGACTAGCGAGCCCAGAGAGACCCAGTACTTC. This codes for CASSLGGTSEPRETQYF.

There are a few counts of this clone. The rearrangement links TRBV11-3 to TRBJ2-3; possible D gene TRBD1, 6 bases. V was clipped by 5 bases and J by 2 bases, with 11 bases between them. CDR1 SGHNT and CDR2 YENEEA come from the germline V gene. The CDR3 is 14 residues long. The CDR3 DNA sequence: TGTGCCAGCAGCCCCCGGACAGCCACAGATACGCAGTATTTT. It encodes CASSPRTATDTQYF.

V usage is TRBV6-2 or TRBV6-3 and J usage is TRBJ1-1; possible D gene TRBD1, 6 bases. Looked up from germline, CDR1 is MNHEY and CDR2 is SVGEGT. There are 14 residues in the CDR3. Trimming cost V 2 bases and J 0 bases, with 7 bases left between them. CDR3: CASSYTGLNTEAFF. The DNA of the CDR3 is TGTGCCAGCAGTTACACAGGGTTGAACACTGAAGCTTTCTTT.

The genes are TRBV7-9 and TRBJ2-7; 7 bases are shared with TRBD2. The V segment lost 2 bases and the J segment 5 bases; nucleotides outside the gene matches: 6. The V gene's germline CDR1 is SEHNR and CDR2 FQNEAQ (reference sequence). This CDR3 region has 14 residues. CDR3 DNA: TGTGCCAGCAGCTTATCTGGGAGGGCGGACGAGCAGTACTTC. This encodes CASSLSGRADEQYF. Complete variable domain (other parts from reference TRBV7-9 and TRBJ2-7): DTGVSQNPRHKITKRGQNVTFRCDPISEHNRLYWYRQTLGQGPEFLTYFQNEAQLEKSRLLSDRFSAERPKGSFSTLEIQRTEQGDSAMYLCASSLSGRADEQYFGPGTRLTVT.